This T cell receptor (beta chain) was documented in a study of CD8 T cells in Susac syndrome. The authors reverse transcribed roughly 0.5 to 1 ug RNA with random hexamers. TCRdb ran MiXCR on the immunoSEQ multiplex PCR reads and lists one entry per CDR3 protein. The sample has 330,000 or so distinct CDR3 sequences, approximately 89% seen once; the top ten hold around 0.18%. Germline CDR1 and CDR2: SEHNR and FQNEAQ (reference sequence). CDR3 size: 16 residues. The V and J ends lost 0 bases and 1 base respectively, with 12 bases between them. Sample: CD8+ T cells from PBMCs. The chain has TRBV7-9 and TRBJ2-5; a possible D gene is TRBD2 (6 bases). The clonotype comes from a human donor with multiple sclerosis. The CDR3 nucleotides read TGTGCCAGCAGCTTAGCGCGGGGTCAGGGCCAAGAGACCCAGTACTTC. It translates to CASSLARGQGQETQYF.